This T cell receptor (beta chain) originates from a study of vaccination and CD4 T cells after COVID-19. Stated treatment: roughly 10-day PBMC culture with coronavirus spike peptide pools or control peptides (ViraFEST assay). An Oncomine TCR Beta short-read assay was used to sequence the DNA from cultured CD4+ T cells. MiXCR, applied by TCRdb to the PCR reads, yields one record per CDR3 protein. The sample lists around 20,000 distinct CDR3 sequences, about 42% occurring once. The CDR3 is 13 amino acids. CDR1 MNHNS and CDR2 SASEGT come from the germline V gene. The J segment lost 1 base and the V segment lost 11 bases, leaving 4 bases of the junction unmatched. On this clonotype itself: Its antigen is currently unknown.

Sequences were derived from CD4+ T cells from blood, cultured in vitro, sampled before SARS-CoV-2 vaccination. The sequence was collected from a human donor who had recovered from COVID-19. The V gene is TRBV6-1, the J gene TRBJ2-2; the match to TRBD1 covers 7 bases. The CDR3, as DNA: TGTGCCGCAAGGACAGGGAACACCGGGGAGCTGTTTTTT. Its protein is CAARTGNTGELFF.